The TCR beta chain described here comes from a study of CD8 T cells in ankylosing spondylitis. Overall study results and limits: Ankylosing spondylitis blood appeared to carry a characteristic TCR beta motif of roughly 8 highly homologous variants. Previously reported in reactive arthritis synovial fluid and blood were some of the motif variants.

This clonotype has a count of ten or more. Antigen specificity is unknown. Libraries of TCR beta came from quantitative 5'-RACE with molecular barcodes. TCRdb re-analysed the 5' RACE reads in MiXCR, keeping a single row per CDR3 protein. Of fewer than 400,000 distinct CDR3 sequences listed, 6.5% to 10% were seen once; the top ten hold 13% to 15%. Material for sequencing was blood, either unsorted or a sorted T cell fraction (not recorded which). This TCR derives from a male donor with ankylosing spondylitis.

The CDR3 loop reads CASSLSGTSGYNEQFF. CDR3 DNA sequence: TGTGCCAGCAGCTTATCGGGGACTAGCGGGTACAATGAGCAGTTCTTC. The rearrangement uses TRBV11-1 and TRBJ2-1; TRBD2 agrees at 12 bases. Trimming removed 2 bases from V and 4 bases from J; junction bases left unmatched: 3. Germline V lookup: CDR1 SGHAT, CDR2 FQDESV (reference sequence). This CDR3 is built from 16 residues.